This TCR beta chain is drawn from a study of CDR3 diversity in severe acne. TCRdb itself ran the PCR reads through MiXCR, one entry per CDR3 protein. This table holds approximately 90,000 distinct CDR3 sequences, 49% found once. Trimming stripped 1 base from V and 3 bases from J, with 12 bases between. Germline V gene data show CDR1 as SGHAT and CDR2 as FQNNGV. There are 15 residues in the CDR3. Sequenced material: blood. This sequence joins TRBV11-2 and TRBJ2-5, with D unresolved. This clonotype was obtained from a male donor with severe acne vulgaris. The CDR3 loop reads CASSLGASREETQYF. For the CDR3, the DNA is TGTGCCAGCAGCTTAGGTGCCAGCCGTGAAGAGACCCAGTACTTC.